This is a list of T cell receptor beta chains from one sample in a study of T cells in Graves' hyperthyroidism and ophthalmopathy. TCRdb independently ran MiXCR on the multiplex PCR reads; one entry per CDR3 protein. The table shows fewer than 400,000 distinct CDR3 sequences, with around a sixth occurring only once. The sequenced material came from blood. Receptor source: a man aged 25-45 years with Graves' hyperthyroidism. Both conserved end residues are part of each CDR3. The D gene is left open where the match is weak. Size tells how often a clone was seen (once, few, many) or the class of an expanded clone, and some rows leave it out.

>TRBV27|TRBD1|-|TRBJ1-4
CASSFLGQGLNEKLFF
TGTGCCAGCAGTTTTTTAGGACAGGGTCTTAATGAAAAACTGTTTTTT
>TRBV20-1|TRBD2|-|TRBJ2-2
CSARERGLAGAVGELFF
TGCAGTGCTAGAGAGAGAGGACTAGCGGGAGCGGTCGGGGAGCTGTTTTTT
>TRBV19|-|-|TRBJ2-3
CASNLGVFTDTQYF
TGTGCCAGTAATTTGGGGGTCTTCACAGATACGCAGTATTTT
>TRBV5-5|TRBD1|once|TRBJ1-1
CASSLLGTGGTEAFF
TGTGCCAGCAGCTTGCTAGGGACAGGGGGTACTGAAGCTTTCTTT
>TRBV24-1|TRBD1|many|TRBJ1-2
CATSEPDRADGYTF
TGTGCCACCAGTGAACCAGACAGGGCCGACGGCTACACCTTC
>TRBV11-2|-|-|TRBJ2-1
CASSSGWGVDEQFF
TGTGCCAGCAGCTCTGGGTGGGGCGTTGATGAGCAGTTCTTC
>TRBV7-3|TRBD2|many|TRBJ2-3
CASSLFSGSSTDTQYF
TGTGCCAGCAGCCTTTTTAGCGGGTCTAGCACAGATACGCAGTATTTT
>TRBV2|TRBD1|many|TRBJ1-2
CASSSLTGSYGYTF
TGTGCCAGCAGTTCTTTGACAGGGAGCTATGGCTACACCTTC
>TRBV2|TRBD1|many|TRBJ2-5
CASSSTGGETQYF
TGTGCCAGCAGTTCCACAGGGGGAGAGACCCAGTACTTC
>TRBV5-1|TRBD2|-|TRBJ2-1
CASSYTGTSEFF
TGCGCCAGCAGCTATACCGGGACTAGCGAGTTCTTC
>TRBV12-3/TRBV12-4|-|-|TRBJ1-5
CASVVIERNGQPQHF
TGTGCCAGCGTTGTGATCGAAAGAAACGGGCAGCCCCAGCATTTT
>TRBV7-6|TRBD2|-|TRBJ2-7
CASSVGTSGPYEQYF
TGTGCCAGCAGCGTCGGGACTAGCGGACCCTACGAGCAGTACTTC
>TRBV12-3/TRBV12-4|-|many|TRBJ1-2
CASSSQSRDIGGYTF
TGTGCCAGCAGTTCTCAGTCCCGGGACATTGGTGGCTACACCTTC
>TRBV28|-|many|TRBJ2-5
CASSLTQYQETQYF
TGTGCCAGCAGTTTGACCCAGTACCAAGAGACCCAGTACTTC
>TRBV30|-|many|TRBJ2-2
CAWRADWNTGELFF
TGTGCCTGGAGGGCGGATTGGAACACCGGGGAGCTGTTTTTT
>TRBV20-1|-|few|TRBJ2-1
CSASSGVEQFF
TGCAGTGCTAGTTCTGGGGTTGAGCAGTTCTTC
>TRBV19|TRBD2|few|TRBJ2-7
CASSSGGIAGSYEQYF
TGTGCCAGTAGCAGTGGTGGAATAGCGGGATCCTACGAGCAGTACTTC
>TRBV5-1|-|many|TRBJ2-7
CASSLGHEYEQYF
TGCGCCAGCAGCTTGGGACATGAATACGAGCAGTACTTC
>TRBV5-1|TRBD2|many|TRBJ2-1
CASSPGTSREQFF
TGCGCCAGCAGCCCAGGGACTAGCAGGGAGCAGTTCTTC
>TRBV24-1|TRBD2|few|TRBJ2-1
CATSGGLAGVDEQFF
TGTGCCACTTCTGGCGGACTAGCGGGAGTCGACGAGCAGTTCTTC
>TRBV5-1|-|-|TRBJ1-1
CASSRSLGDTEAFF
TGCGCCAGCAGCAGATCCCTTGGGGACACTGAAGCTTTCTTT
>TRBV15|-|-|TRBJ1-1
CATSRDLYGTFAFF
TGTGCCACCAGCAGAGATCTCTATGGGACATTTGCTTTCTTT
>TRBV5-1|TRBD2|-|TRBJ2-1
CASSWGGGLAAFNNEQFF
TGCGCCAGCAGCTGGGGGGGAGGACTAGCGGCATTCAACAATGAGCAGTTCTTC
>TRBV19|-|few|TRBJ2-4
CAAAARENIQYF
TGTGCCGCGGCCGCTAGAGAAAACATTCAGTACTTC
>TRBV18|-|many|TRBJ1-2
CASSPREFDYGYTF
TGTGCCAGCTCACCTAGGGAATTCGACTATGGCTACACCTTC
>TRBV20-1|-|many|TRBJ2-5
CSAREQRQETQYF
TGCAGTGCTAGGGAACAGCGGCAAGAGACCCAGTACTTC
>TRBV28|-|many|TRBJ1-1
CASSLGGPNTEAFF
TGTGCCAGCAGTTTAGGGGGGCCCAACACTGAAGCTTTCTTT
>TRBV20-1|-|many|TRBJ1-5
CSAARTESNQPQHF
TGCAGTGCAGCCCGGACAGAGAGCAATCAGCCCCAGCATTTT
>TRBV7-2|-|many|TRBJ2-1
CASSLYSSDDEQFF
TGTGCCAGCAGCTTATATTCGTCAGACGATGAGCAGTTCTTC
>TRBV5-8|-|-|TRBJ1-1
CASSPGPPEDFF
TGTGCCAGCAGCCCGGGACCTCCAGAGGATTTCTTT
>TRBV20-1|TRBD2|many|TRBJ2-1
CSASLTSGRANEQFF
TGCAGTGCTAGTTTGACTAGCGGGAGGGCCAATGAGCAGTTCTTC
>TRBV28|-|many|TRBJ2-7
CASSLLLEADEQYF
TGTGCCAGCAGTTTATTGTTAGAAGCGGACGAGCAGTACTTC
>TRBV5-1|TRBD1|once|TRBJ2-5
CASRRTGGQETQYF
TGCGCCAGCAGGAGGACAGGGGGCCAAGAGACCCAGTACTTC
>TRBV19|-|-|TRBJ2-7
CASSAGASYEQYF
TGTGCCAGTAGTGCCGGGGCCTCCTACGAGCAGTACTTC
>TRBV6-1|TRBD2|-|TRBJ2-2
CASSASPPGTSFSGELFF
TGTGCCAGCTCGGCAAGCCCCCCAGGGACTAGCTTCTCCGGGGAGCTGTTTTTT
>TRBV30|-|many|TRBJ1-2
CAWQGLSEGYTF
TGTGCCTGGCAGGGCCTCTCGGAAGGCTACACCTTC
>TRBV11-1|TRBD1|many|TRBJ2-7
CASSLVGGQYYEQYF
TGTGCCAGCAGCTTAGTAGGGGGACAGTACTACGAGCAGTACTTC
>TRBV5-6|-|many|TRBJ1-1
CASSLDPVLKTEAFF
TGTGCCAGCAGCTTGGACCCAGTACTGAAAACTGAAGCTTTCTTT